This T cell receptor beta chain was sequenced for a study of T cells in Graves' hyperthyroidism and ophthalmopathy. Graves' hyperthyroidism without ophthalmopathy progression within 18 months was termed stable. Diagnostic assessment was based on clinical symptoms, serum thyroxine and TRAb, thyroid ultrasound and orbital computed tomography. Ten or more counts support this clonotype. The CDR3 is 13 amino acids. Germline V gene sequence: CDR1 MNHEY, CDR2 SMNVEV (reference sequence). V was clipped by 5 bases and J by 4 bases, with 11 bases between them. Amplification yielded TCR beta CDR3 regions, with RNA transcripts as the source. HTBI primers were used for first-round RT-PCR of the TCR CDR3. TCRdb reprocessed the multiplex PCR reads with MiXCR, giving one entry per CDR3 protein. The sample includes hundreds of thousands of distinct CDR3 sequences, 14% of them seen just once.

This sequence was found in a woman aged 18 to 35 with Graves' hyperthyroidism. V gene TRBV27 combines with J gene TRBJ1-2, with D uncertain. Sample: blood. DNA of the CDR3: TGTGCCAGCAGTCCCCTCCGCTCCTATGGCTACACCTTC. Its translation is CASSPLRSYGYTF.